These 10 T cell receptor beta chains were all obtained from the same sample, sequenced in a study of regulatory T cells in long-lasting Graves disease. Regarding time point: persistent/refractory GD, antithyroid drugs over 5 years with positive TRAb. From RNA extracted from PBMCs, the TCR library was made. With iRepertoire HTBI primers and Arm-PCR of CDR3 regions, TCR beta libraries were built. A single record per CDR3 protein comes from TCRdb applying MiXCR to the multiplex PCR reads. In the table there are a few hundred thousand distinct CDR3 sequences, about a quarter of which are singletons. This material consisted of peripheral blood mononuclear cells (PBMCs), taken when the disease was refractory, from a patient treated with antithyroid drugs. The receptors come from a female donor with Graves disease.

There are a few counts of this clonotype. CDR3 amino acids: CAISDRRATGELFF. CDR3 nucleotide sequence: TGTGCCATCAGTGATCGCAGGGCCACCGGGGAGCTGTTTTTT. This rearrangement joins TRBV10-3 to TRBJ2-2; D is perhaps TRBD1 (5 bases). Trimming took off 3 bases at V and 4 bases at J, with 9 bases between the two ends. CDR3 length: 14 amino acids. Germline CDR1 reads ENHRY; CDR2 reads SYGVKD.

This clonotype was recorded a few times. V is TRBV30 and J is TRBJ1-2; D uncertain. This CDR3 has 13 amino acids. V was pared by 2 bases and J by 7 bases, with 14 bases between. The V gene's germline CDR1 is GTSNPN and CDR2 SVGIG (reference sequence). The CDR3 sequence is CAWSPPAAVGYTF. For the CDR3, the DNA is TGTGCCTGGAGTCCCCCGGCTGCGGTTGGCTACACCTTC.

The V and J genes are TRBV19 and TRBJ1-2; 7 positions match TRBD1. The CDR3 loop spans 18 amino acids. V was pared by 3 bases and J by 1 base, with 14 bases of the junction left unmatched. Germline V gives CDR1 LNHDA, CDR2 SQIVND (reference sequence). The CDR3 region is CASSIRRPQGLGNYGYTF. The CDR3 DNA sequence: TGTGCCAGTAGTATCCGTAGACCACAGGGGCTGGGTAACTATGGCTACACCTTC.

The chain recombines TRBV20-1 with TRBJ2-5; TRBD2 aligns across 10 bases. CDR3 length equals 16 residues. Trimming cost V 1 base and J 6 bases; bases outside gene matches: 11. Germline CDR1 reads DFQATT; CDR2 reads SNEGSKA (reference sequence). The CDR3 bases are TGCAGTGCTAGAGCGGGTAGAGCGGGAGGGCCGAAGACCCAGTACTTC. As protein: CSARAGRAGGPKTQYF.

This clonotype was detected ten times or more. An end of the junction does not agree with germline; a read error may underlie this. This CDR3 reads CASSMGQLISGNTIYF. Written as DNA, the CDR3 is TGTGCCAGCAGCATGGGACAGCTTATCTCTGGGAACACCATATATTTT. The J gene is TRBJ1-3, the V gene TRBV12-3 or TRBV12-4, with 7 positions matching TRBD1. CDR3 size: 16 residues.

The chain combines TRBV20-1 with TRBJ1-2; 9 bases are shared with TRBD1. The germline CDR1 and CDR2 sequences are DFQATT and SNEGSKA (reference sequence). The CDR3 has 12 amino acids. Germline trimming cut 5 bases from V and 8 bases from J; bases unmatched to any gene: 6. The chain's CDR3 is CSARGQGTGYTF. CDR3 DNA: TGCAGTGCTCGGGGACAGGGTACCGGCTACACCTTC.

The V gene is TRBV30, the J gene TRBJ2-7, with no clear D. The CDR3 runs to 12 residues. Trimming removed 5 bases at V and 2 bases at J, with 10 bases between. Germline-derived CDR1 and CDR2 are GTSNPN and SVGIG (reference sequence). The DNA of the CDR3 is TGTGCCTGGTCCCGTGGGGCCTACGAGCAGTACTTC. Residues: CAWSRGAYEQYF.

Concerning this clonotype: The conserved phenylalanine or tryptophan is not found at the CDR3 terminus, so this likely reflects a read error. The V gene is TRBV4-1, the J gene TRBJ1-1; weak D call: TRBD1 (5 bases). Germline loops: CDR1 MGHRA, CDR2 YSYEKL. Trimming shortened V by 3 bases and J by 3 bases, and 11 bases separated the two germline ends. The length of the CDR3 is 14 residues. The CDR3 bases are TGCGCCAGCAGCCAGACCAGGGTTGACACTGAAGCTTTCCTT. Translated, it gives CASSQTRVDTEAFL.

The chain recombines TRBV7-3 with TRBJ2-2; D ambiguous. Trimming cost V 0 bases and J 0 bases, with 5 bases left between them. This CDR3 is built from 15 residues. Per the germline V gene, CDR1 is SGHTA and CDR2 is FQGTGA. The CDR3: CASSLTGTNTGELFF. The DNA for the CDR3 is TGTGCCAGCAGCTTAACGGGTACGAACACCGGGGAGCTGTTTTTT.

This clonotype has a count of ten or more. The CDR3 loop reads CASSSSGAGGSQQYF. The CDR3 DNA follows: TGTGCCAGCAGCTCGAGCGGTGCGGGAGGGTCCCAGCAGTACTTC. The chain employs TRBV11-3 and TRBJ2-7; 9 bases align to TRBD2. J lost 8 bases, V lost 4 bases, and 12 bases had no gene match. Germline lookup yields CDR1 SGHNT and CDR2 YENEEA. The CDR3 totals 15 residues.